The 22 T cell receptor beta chains below come from one sample, sequenced in a study of CD8 T cells in ankylosing spondylitis (dated 2017 in TCRdb). What the research found in general, with its limitations: A TCR beta motif made up of under ten highly homologous amino acid variants appeared to be characteristic of blood from ankylosing spondylitis patients.

No cognate antigen is known for these TCRs. The library was built by means of 5' RACE. TCRdb names Illumina HiSeq 2500 as the instrument used. TCRdb cleaned the public reads at Q25 with fastp, built clones with MiXCR and kept in-frame beta chains. Every CDR3 protein is listed once, alongside the most common genes and DNA of its rows. Recorded for this sample are under 850,000 distinct CDR3 sequences; about 20% of them occurred a single time. About 19% of the sample belongs to the ten largest clones. Input material: blood, either unsorted or a sorted T cell fraction (not recorded which). These receptor sequences come from a male donor with ankylosing spondylitis.

The rearrangement uses TRBV12-3 or TRBV12-4 and TRBJ2-7; 7 nucleotides agree with TRBD2. The ends lost 8 bases at V and 0 bases at J; junction bases unmatched: 19. The CDR3 is made up of 18 amino acids. CDR3 sequence reads: CASCGRPLLAPSSYEQYF. In nucleotides, the CDR3 is TGTGCCAGCTGTGGACGGCCACTACTAGCGCCTAGCTCCTACGAGCAGTACTTC.

The rearrangement joins TRBV5-6 to TRBJ1-1; possibly TRBD1 for D (6 bases). The CDR3 spans 19 residues. Germline V gene data show CDR1 as SGHDT and CDR2 as YYEEEE. With 3 bases removed from V and 1 base from J, the gap between germline ends came to 25 bases. The CDR3 bases are TGTGCCAGCAGCTCGCTAAGGGGACAAACGCGATTATCGAACACTGAAGCTTTCTTT. Translation: CASSSLRGQTRLSNTEAFF.

This chain joins TRBV13 and TRBJ2-7; D could derive from TRBD1 or TRBD2 (5 bases each). CDR1 PRHDT and CDR2 FYEKMQ come from the germline V gene (reference sequence). V was cut by 4 bases and J by 3 bases, with 16 bases left in between. The CDR3 length is 15 residues. CDR3 bases: TGTGCCAGCAGCTCGGGACCGCATTACGACTACGAGCAGTACTTC. This sequence encodes CASSSGPHYDYEQYF.

The chain uses TRBV4-1 and TRBJ2-1, with no clear D. Germline CDR1 and CDR2: MGHRA and YSYEKL. The length of the CDR3 is 13 residues. The V end lost 4 bases, the J end lost 14 bases, and 18 bases lay between the germline ends. The CDR3 DNA reads TGCGCCAGCAGCCCAGATAGCCCTGAGTGGGAGTTCTTC. It specifies CASSPDSPEWEFF.

The chain couples TRBV7-2 to TRBJ2-3; tentatively, D is TRBD1 (5 bases). Germline V gene sequence: CDR1 SGHTA, CDR2 FQGNSA. The CDR3 is 15 residues long. V was clipped by 5 bases and J by 2 bases, with 14 bases between them. The CDR3 loop reads CASSLWGRSTDTQYF. In DNA, the CDR3 is TGTGCCAGCAGCCTATGGGGCAGGTCCACAGATACGCAGTATTTT.

This clonotype was picked up a small number of times. DNA of the CDR3: TGCGCCAGCAGTACAGGGGACCCTAACACCGGGGAGCTGTTTTTT. Translation: CASSTGDPNTGELFF. The V call is TRBV10-1, the J call TRBJ2-2; 7 bases line up with TRBD1. This CDR3 comprises 15 residues. With 5 bases clipped from V and 2 bases from J, the junction kept 5 bases outside the gene matches. Germline CDR1 is WNHNN and CDR2 is SYGVQD (reference sequence).

This chain connects TRBV20-1 to TRBJ2-7; D not certain. Per germline, CDR1 DFQATT and CDR2 SNEGSKA (reference sequence). The germline V and J ends were trimmed by 4 bases and 0 bases, with 13 bases remaining between them. This CDR3 comprises 14 residues. The CDR3 is CSAKTSFPSYEQYF. CDR3 sequence (DNA): TGCAGTGCTAAAACGTCGTTCCCCTCCTACGAGCAGTACTTC.

This clonotype was detected many times. V is TRBV5-1 and J is TRBJ2-1; no reliable D call. Germline CDR1 reads SGHRS; CDR2 reads YFSETQ. V was clipped by 0 bases and J by 7 bases, with 8 bases between them. The CDR3 spans 13 residues. The CDR3 bases are TGCGCCAGCAGCTTGGCTGGGATAAATGAGCAGTTCTTC. Protein product: CASSLAGINEQFF.

This clonotype was seen a handful of times. This rearrangement joins TRBV9 to TRBJ2-5, with unresolved D. Trimming took 3 bases from V and 5 from J, leaving 11 bases between them. The CDR3 has 13 amino acids. Per the germline V gene, CDR1 is SGDLS and CDR2 is YYNGEE. The CDR3 protein is CASSGRLEETQYF. CDR3 DNA sequence: TGTGCCAGCAGCGGGCGATTGGAGGAGACCCAGTACTTC.

This clonotype came up many times. The chain joins TRBV12-3 or TRBV12-4 to TRBJ1-1; unclear D gene. The CDR3 has 15 residues. V lost 2 bases, J lost 1 base, and 11 bases lay in between. The CDR3 DNA is TGTGCCAGCAGTTTAAGGGTCGTCGGGAACACTGAAGCTTTCTTT. It codes for CASSLRVVGNTEAFF.

The table lists this clonotype with a few counts. Relative to the germline gene, one junction end is altered; a read error may explain this. The V call is TRBV20-1, the J call TRBJ2-7; perhaps TRBD1 as D (5 bases). In germline, CDR1 is DFQATT, CDR2 SNEGSKA (reference sequence). The CDR3 sequence is 13 residues long. The CDR3 reads CSARDIGTGPHLF. The CDR3 DNA follows: TGCAGTGCTAGAGATATAGGAACAGGTCCCCACCTTTTC.

The V gene is TRBV30, the J gene TRBJ1-1, with a possible D match to TRBD1 (5 bases). V lost 0 bases, J lost 4 bases, and 12 bases lay in between. CDR1 and CDR2 from the germline V gene are GTSNPN and SVGIG (reference sequence). This CDR3 has 14 residues. CDR3 residues: CAWSVGGMVTEAFF. CDR3 coding DNA: TGTGCCTGGAGTGTTGGGGGGATGGTCACTGAAGCTTTCTTT. The complete variable domain, with remaining parts taken from reference TRBV30 and TRBJ1-1, reads SQTIHQWPATLVQPVGSPLSLECTVEGTSNPNLYWYRQAAGRGLQLLFYSVGIGQISSEVPQNLSASRPQDRQFILSSKKLLLSDSGFYLCAWSVGGMVTEAFFGQGTRLTVV.

This clonotype was seen only a few times. The chain links TRBV7-9 to TRBJ2-7; D possibly corresponds to TRBD1 (6 bases). Trimming left V 5 bases short and J 0 bases short, with 11 bases between. The CDR3 runs 14 residues. Germline-derived CDR1 and CDR2 are SEHNR and FQNEAQ (reference sequence). The CDR3 loop is CASSPGTHSYEQYF. The CDR3 DNA is TGTGCCAGCAGCCCTGGGACACACTCCTACGAGCAGTACTTC.

Many counts were recorded for this clonotype. The chain is built from TRBV4-3 and TRBJ2-3; the D gene is possibly TRBD2 (5 bases). The CDR3 runs to 17 residues. The germline CDR1 and CDR2 sequences are LGHNA and YSLEER. The V end was cut by 0 bases, the J end by 3 bases, with 16 bases between. The CDR3 region has the DNA TGCGCCAGCAGCCAAGATAGGGCTAGCAGAGGGACAGATACGCAGTATTTT. It codes for CASSQDRASRGTDTQYF.

This clonotype turned up a few times. The V gene is TRBV6-1, the J gene TRBJ2-3, with D hard to call. This CDR3 is 15 amino acids long. Per germline, CDR1 MNHNS and CDR2 SASEGT. Trimming took off 2 bases at V and 2 bases at J, with 11 bases between the two ends. CDR3 DNA sequence: TGTGCCAGCAGTGAACATAAGGGCGTCACAGATACGCAGTATTTT. Amino acids: CASSEHKGVTDTQYF.

The rearrangement links TRBV10-3 to TRBJ2-1, with no clear D. The CDR3 has 14 amino acids. Between the trimmed V and J ends, which lost 2 bases and 0 bases, there was a span of 5 bases. CDR1 is ENHRY and CDR2 is SYGVKD in the germline V gene. The CDR3 here is CAISEVSSYNEQFF. CDR3 nucleotide sequence: TGTGCCATCAGTGAGGTCAGCTCCTACAATGAGCAGTTCTTC.

The chain combines TRBV4-2 with TRBJ2-3; 11 bases align to TRBD2. This CDR3 has 16 residues. CDR1 is LGHNA and CDR2 is YNFKEQ in the germline V gene. V lost 1 base, J lost 6 bases, and 6 bases stayed unmatched. The CDR3 loop is CASSQGVAGGVDTQYF. The CDR3 coding sequence is TGTGCCAGCAGCCAAGGTGTAGCGGGGGGGGTGGATACGCAGTATTTT.

This chain connects TRBV15 to TRBJ2-5; D perhaps matches TRBD2 (7 bases). Germline V gives CDR1 LNHNV, CDR2 YYDKDF (reference sequence). V was pared by 5 bases and J by 5 bases, with 18 bases between. The CDR3 runs to 15 residues. The CDR3 protein is CATSPAFGGLETQYF. CDR3 sequence (DNA): TGTGCCACCAGCCCCGCCTTCGGGGGGCTTGAGACCCAGTACTTC.

This clonotype was found a few times. The gene calls are TRBV19 and TRBJ2-7; D unclear. V lost 3 bases and J 0 bases, leaving 6 bases between the germline ends. This CDR3 spans 13 amino acids. Germline CDR1 reads LNHDA; CDR2 reads SQIVND (reference sequence). The CDR3 DNA follows: TGTGCCAGTAGTATGCAGTACTCCTACGAGCAGTACTTC. It codes for CASSMQYSYEQYF.

CDR3 loop: CASSPSSLEQFF. CDR3 nucleotide sequence: TGCGCCAGCAGTCCTAGCAGTCTTGAGCAGTTCTTC. The V and J genes are TRBV10-2 and TRBJ2-1, with a weak D call TRBD2 (5 bases). CDR1 is WSHSY, CDR2 SAAADI, per germline. V lost 5 bases to trimming and J lost 9 bases, with 11 bases between them. This CDR3 comprises 12 residues.

This clonotype was counted a few times. V is TRBV12-3 or TRBV12-4 and J is TRBJ2-5, with D possibly being TRBD1 or TRBD2 (5 bases each). The CDR3 length is 12 residues. V lost 5 bases to trimming and J lost 13 bases, with 17 bases between them. The CDR3 protein is CASSGTTNGRYF. The CDR3 bases are TGTGCCAGCAGTGGGACGACCAATGGGCGGTACTTC.

This clonotype was observed a handful of times. This rearrangement joins TRBV5-1 to TRBJ1-1, with a weak D call TRBD1 (6 bases). With 2 bases removed from V and 1 base from J, the gap between germline ends came to 9 bases. The CDR3 runs 14 residues. Germline loops: CDR1 SGHRS, CDR2 YFSETQ. CDR3 DNA sequence: TGCGCCAGCAGCTTTCAGGGGAGGAACACTGAAGCTTTCTTT. Its translation: CASSFQGRNTEAFF.